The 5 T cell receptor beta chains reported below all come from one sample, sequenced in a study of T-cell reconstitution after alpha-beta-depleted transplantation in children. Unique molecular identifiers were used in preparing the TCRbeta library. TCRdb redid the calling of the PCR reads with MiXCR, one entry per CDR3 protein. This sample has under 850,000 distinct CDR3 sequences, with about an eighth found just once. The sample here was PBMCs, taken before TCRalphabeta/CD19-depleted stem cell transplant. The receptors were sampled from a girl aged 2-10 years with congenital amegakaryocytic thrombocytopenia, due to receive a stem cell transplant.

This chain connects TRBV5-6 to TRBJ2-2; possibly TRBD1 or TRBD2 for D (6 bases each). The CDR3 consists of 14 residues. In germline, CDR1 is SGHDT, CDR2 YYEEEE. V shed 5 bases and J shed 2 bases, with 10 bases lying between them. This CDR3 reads CASRGGLNTGELFF. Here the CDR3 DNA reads TGTGCCAGCAGAGGGGGGCTCAACACCGGGGAGCTGTTTTTT.

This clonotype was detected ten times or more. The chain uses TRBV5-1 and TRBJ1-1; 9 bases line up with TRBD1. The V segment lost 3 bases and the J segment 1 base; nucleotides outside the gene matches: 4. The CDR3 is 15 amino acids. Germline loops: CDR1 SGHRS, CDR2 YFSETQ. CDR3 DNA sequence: TGCGCCAGCAGCTACCGGACAGGGGAGAACACTGAAGCTTTCTTT. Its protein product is CASSYRTGENTEAFF.

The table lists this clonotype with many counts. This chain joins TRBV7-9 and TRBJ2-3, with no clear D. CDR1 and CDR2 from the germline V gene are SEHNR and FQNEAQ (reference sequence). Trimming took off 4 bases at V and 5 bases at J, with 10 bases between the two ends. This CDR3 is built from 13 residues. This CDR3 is CASSSQVVDTQYF. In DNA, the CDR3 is TGTGCCAGCAGCTCCCAGGTGGTAGATACGCAGTATTTT. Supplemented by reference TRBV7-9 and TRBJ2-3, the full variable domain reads DTGVSQNPRHKITKRGQNVTFRCDPISEHNRLYWYRQTLGQGPEFLTYFQNEAQLEKSRLLSDRFSAERPKGSFSTLEIQRTEQGDSAMYLCASSSQVVDTQYFGPGTRLTVL.

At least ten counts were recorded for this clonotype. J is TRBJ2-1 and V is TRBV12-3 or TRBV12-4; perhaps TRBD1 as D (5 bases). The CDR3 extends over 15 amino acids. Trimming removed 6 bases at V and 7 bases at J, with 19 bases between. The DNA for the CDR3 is TGTGCCAGCAGCCAGATCTTCAGGGCCGGTAATGAGCAGTTCTTC. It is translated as CASSQIFRAGNEQFF.

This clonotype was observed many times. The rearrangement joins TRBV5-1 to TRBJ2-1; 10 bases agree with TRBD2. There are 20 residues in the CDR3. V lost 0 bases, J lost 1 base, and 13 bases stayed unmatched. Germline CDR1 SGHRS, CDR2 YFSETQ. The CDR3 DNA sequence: TGCGCCAGCAGCTTGGCTTTCTTGGCTAGCGGGAGTGGGTCCTACAATGAGCAGTTCTTC. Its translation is CASSLAFLASGSGSYNEQFF.